Sequencing of this TCR beta chain was carried out in a study of cytomegalovirus exposure and HLA in healthy donors. Study outcomes and limitations: Later analysis indicated greater clonal expansion among HLA-associated TCR beta chains than among equally common other chains.

PCR involved 60 Vbeta and 13 Jbeta primers. The table came from immunoSEQ multiplex PCR; TCRdb's copy has only in-frame clones and leaves some out. The sample carries roughly 68,000 clones, about three quarters recorded once. A remark on this clone: Its antigen remains unidentified.

The TCR sequence derives from a male donor in good health and CMV-seropositive. Sequenced input: PBMCs.

The CDR3 DNA is TGTGCCAGCAGCTTGAATCTAGCGGGGGGGAACACCGGGGAGCTGTTTTTT. This gives the protein CASSLNLAGGNTGELFF. V gene TRBV5-4 combines with J gene TRBJ2-2, with 11 bases matching TRBD2. The V and J ends lost 1 base and 1 base, in that order; junction bases with no gene match: 3. Germline CDR1 SGHNT, CDR2 YYREEE (reference sequence). This CDR3 has 17 amino acids.